This T cell receptor beta chain was recovered during a study of blood T cell repertoires in COVID-19. In the authors' methods: Reference gene primer amplification yielded estimated nucleated cell counts. This table comes from immunoSEQ multiplex PCR, and its TCRdb copy is limited to in-frame clones, with some not included. V and J calls and clone size come straight from that table; D and trimming were deduced from the DNA. The data hold 240,000 or so clones, with 82% observed a single time. The germline CDR1 and CDR2 sequences are ENHRY and SYGVKD. This CDR3 region has 15 residues. V lost 6 bases and J lost 0, with 12 bases in between.

The receptor was isolated from a woman aged 60-75 years with active or convalescent COVID-19. This chain links TRBV10-3 with TRBJ2-1; D might be TRBD2 (6 bases). Material for sequencing was peripheral blood. This CDR3 is CAIRPVGGSYNEQFF. The CDR3 DNA reads as TGTGCCATCAGGCCCGTGGGGGGCTCCTACAATGAGCAGTTCTTC.